The clone carrying this TCR beta chain was seen more than once but under ten times. Its cognate antigen is unknown. Amplification of TCR beta CDR3 regions used RNA transcripts. After a first-round RT-PCR with HTBI primers, a second-round multiplex PCR was run. TCRdb re-analysed the multiplex PCR reads in MiXCR, keeping a single row per CDR3 protein. Of just over 400,000 distinct CDR3 sequences in the sample, 21% were seen once. These data come from a study of Graves' ophthalmopathy and Graves' hyperthyroidism. Study background: The study drew peripheral blood at initial diagnosis, before any treatment. Regarding the study as a whole: Between ophthalmopathy and stable hyperthyroidism, a 13-signature model drew a separation with just over 85% sensitivity and roughly 80% specificity.

Trimming pared 1 base from V and 4 bases from J, leaving 11 bases between. CDR1 is SGHRS, CDR2 YFSETQ, per germline. The CDR3 has 14 residues. The source of this sequence is a woman between 18 and 30 years old with stable Graves' hyperthyroidism. Sequenced sample: peripheral blood. This chain uses TRBV5-1 with TRBJ1-1, with TRBD1 as a possible D gene (5 bases). The DNA for the CDR3 is TGCGCCAGCAGCTTGTCTAGGGGCAGCACTGAAGCTTTCTTT. Translating gives CASSLSRGSTEAFF.